This T cell receptor beta chain derives from a study of low-dose radiotherapy and immunotherapy resistance in tumors. As for the study in general: Intravenous cyclophosphamide 200 mg/m2 was given every two weeks, one day before radiation and immunotherapy.

Alpha and beta chains were covered, as first-strand cDNA relied on TRAV- and TRBV-specific primers. A roughly 22-cycle PCR with a constant-region primer and V-primer adapter amplified TCRs. MiXCR was run by TCRdb on the reads, yielding one entry per CDR3 protein. The data contain tens of thousands of distinct CDR3 sequences, less than 30% of them singletons. This sample's time point: after trial treatment. Treatment meaning: LDRT plus nivolumab, ipilimumab, low-dose cyclophosphamide and aspirin (RACIN trial). V dropped 6 bases and J dropped 0; count of bases not matched to a gene: 3. This CDR3 spans 15 amino acids. Germline V gene lookup returns CDR1 LGHNA and CDR2 YNFKEQ. This clonotype turned up a few times.

The receptor was isolated from a male donor with prostate cancer. The gene calls are TRBV4-2 and TRBJ2-1; 9 bases are shared with TRBD2. This specimen consisted of PBMCs, obtained after low-dose radiotherapy plus immunotherapy. CDR3 sequence reads: CASRVSGGSYNEQFF. The CDR3 nucleotides read TGTGCCAGCAGGGTTAGCGGGGGCTCCTACAATGAGCAGTTCTTC.